The present entry profiles one T cell receptor (beta chain) with its context. The table came from immunoSEQ multiplex PCR; TCRdb's copy has only in-frame clones and leaves some out. The data contain tens of thousands of clones, roughly four fifths of them seen just once; the ten biggest clones take up 25% to 30%. This sample was taken from a study of control samples from healthy donors and cancer patients. Germline V gives CDR1 MNHEY, CDR2 SMNVEV (reference sequence). The V end lost 1 base, the J end lost 1 base, and 5 bases lay between the germline ends. This CDR3 contains 13 residues. J is TRBJ2-7 and V is TRBV27; D uncertain. The receptor's source is a man in his 60s with head and neck cancer. The sequenced sample consisted of PBMCs. CDR3 residues: CASSLYSSYEQYF. The DNA of the CDR3 is TGTGCCAGCAGTTTATATTCTTCCTACGAGCAGTACTTC.